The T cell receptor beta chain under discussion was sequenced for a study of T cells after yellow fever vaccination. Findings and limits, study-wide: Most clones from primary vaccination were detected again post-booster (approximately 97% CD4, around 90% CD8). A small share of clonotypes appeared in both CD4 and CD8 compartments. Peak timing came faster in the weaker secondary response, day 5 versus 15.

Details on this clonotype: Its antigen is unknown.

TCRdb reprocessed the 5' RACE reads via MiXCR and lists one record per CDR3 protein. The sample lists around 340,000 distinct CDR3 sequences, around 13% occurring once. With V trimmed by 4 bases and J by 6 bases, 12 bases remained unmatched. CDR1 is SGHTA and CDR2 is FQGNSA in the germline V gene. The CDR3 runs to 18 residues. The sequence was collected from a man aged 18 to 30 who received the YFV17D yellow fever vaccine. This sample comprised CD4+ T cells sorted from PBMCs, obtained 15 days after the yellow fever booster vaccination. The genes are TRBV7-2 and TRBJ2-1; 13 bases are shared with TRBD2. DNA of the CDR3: TGTGCCAGCAGCTCTGCCAGACTAGCGGGGGGACTCGCCAATGAGCAGTTCTTC. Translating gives CASSSARLAGGLANEQFF.